Reported below is one T cell receptor (beta chain). The entry originates in a study of blood T cell repertoires in COVID-19. In the study overall: Collection of acute and convalescent COVID-19 samples took place in the United States, Italy and Spain. PBMCs, B-cell-depleted T cells, or T cells provided the cDNA or gDNA that made up the material.

Categorization into cohorts depended on clinical history that participants reported. This CDR3 is 16 amino acids long. Germline values: CDR1 SGDLS, CDR2 YYNGEE. The ends lost 4 bases at V and 6 bases at J; junction bases unmatched: 9. The authors' processing: Reference gene primer amplification gave estimated nucleated cell counts. Method: immunoSEQ multiplex PCR; TCRdb's copy keeps in-frame clones and lacks some. The V and J calls and clone size are taken from that table; D and trimming were inferred from the DNA. The sample lists hundreds of thousands of clones, roughly 86% occurring once. The rearrangement links TRBV9 to TRBJ2-2, with 10 bases fitting TRBD2. Material for sequencing was PBMCs or T cells enriched from blood (not recorded which). This TCR was sampled from a woman in her twenties or thirties with acute COVID-19. The CDR3 region has the DNA TGTGCCAGCAGCCCCCAGAGCGGGGGGGCGCCCGGGGAGCTGTTTTTT. Encoded protein: CASSPQSGGAPGELFF.